The clone carrying this T cell receptor (beta chain) occurred many times. Germline values: CDR1 DFQATT, CDR2 SNEGSKA (reference sequence). The CDR3 is 12 residues long. V was cut by 6 bases and J by 5 bases, with 13 bases left in between. TCRdb passed the 5' RACE reads through MiXCR, listing each CDR3 protein once. The table has about 120,000 distinct CDR3 sequences, roughly 8.4% seen once. This sample stems from a study of T cells after yellow fever vaccination. The receptor comes from a man aged 30 to 39 who received the YFV17D yellow fever vaccine. The sample here was CD8+ T cells sorted from PBMCs, taken 45 days after the yellow fever booster vaccination. The chain employs TRBV20-1 and TRBJ1-2; D is possibly TRBD1 (5 bases). CDR3 DNA sequence: TGCAGTGCAGAAACAGGTTATTATGGCTACACCTTC. As protein: CSAETGYYGYTF.